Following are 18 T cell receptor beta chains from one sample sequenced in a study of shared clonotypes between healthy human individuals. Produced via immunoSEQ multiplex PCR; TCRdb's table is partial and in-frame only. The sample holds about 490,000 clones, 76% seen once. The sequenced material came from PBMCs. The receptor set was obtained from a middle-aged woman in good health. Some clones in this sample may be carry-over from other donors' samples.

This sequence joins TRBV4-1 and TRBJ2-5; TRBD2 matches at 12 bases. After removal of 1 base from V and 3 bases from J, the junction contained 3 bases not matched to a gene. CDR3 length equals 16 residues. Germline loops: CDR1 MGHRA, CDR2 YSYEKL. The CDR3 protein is CASSQGLAGGEETQYF. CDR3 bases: TGCGCCAGCAGCCAAGGGCTAGCGGGGGGGGAAGAGACCCAGTACTTC.

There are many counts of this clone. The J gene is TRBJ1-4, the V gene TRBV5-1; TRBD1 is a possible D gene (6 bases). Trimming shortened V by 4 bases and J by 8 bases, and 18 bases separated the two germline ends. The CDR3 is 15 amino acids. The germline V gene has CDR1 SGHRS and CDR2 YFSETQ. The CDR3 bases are TGCGCCAGCAGCGGAAAACAGGGATCGGGAGAAAAACTGTTTTTT. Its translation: CASSGKQGSGEKLFF.

CDR3 residues: CASSLGTSASTDTQYF. The CDR3 bases are TGTGCCAGCAGCCTCGGGACTAGCGCGAGCACAGATACGCAGTATTTT. V and J are TRBV6-6 and TRBJ2-3; 10 bases line up with TRBD2. This CDR3 has 16 amino acids. Germline V gives CDR1 MNHNY, CDR2 SVGAGI (reference sequence). The V and J ends lost 6 bases and 0 bases, in that order; junction bases with no gene match: 6.

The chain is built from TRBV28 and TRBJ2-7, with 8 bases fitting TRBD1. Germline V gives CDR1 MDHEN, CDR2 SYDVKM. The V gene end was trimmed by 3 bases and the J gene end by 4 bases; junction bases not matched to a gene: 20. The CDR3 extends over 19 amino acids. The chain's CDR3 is CASSFSTAHWTGFQYEQYF. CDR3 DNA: TGTGCCAGCAGTTTTTCAACGGCCCACTGGACAGGGTTTCAATACGAGCAGTACTTC.

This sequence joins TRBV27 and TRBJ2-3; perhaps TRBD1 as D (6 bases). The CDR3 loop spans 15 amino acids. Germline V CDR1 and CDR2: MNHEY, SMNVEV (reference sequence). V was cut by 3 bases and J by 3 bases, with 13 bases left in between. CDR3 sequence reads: CASSFTPTGTDTQYF. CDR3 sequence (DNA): TGTGCCAGCAGTTTCACACCTACAGGGACAGATACGCAGTATTTT.

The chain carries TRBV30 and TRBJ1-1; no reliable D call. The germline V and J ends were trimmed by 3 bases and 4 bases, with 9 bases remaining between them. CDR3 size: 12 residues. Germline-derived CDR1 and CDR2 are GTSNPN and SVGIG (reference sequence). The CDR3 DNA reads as TGTGCCTGGAGCGACGGTCGCACTGAAGCTTTCTTT. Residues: CAWSDGRTEAFF.

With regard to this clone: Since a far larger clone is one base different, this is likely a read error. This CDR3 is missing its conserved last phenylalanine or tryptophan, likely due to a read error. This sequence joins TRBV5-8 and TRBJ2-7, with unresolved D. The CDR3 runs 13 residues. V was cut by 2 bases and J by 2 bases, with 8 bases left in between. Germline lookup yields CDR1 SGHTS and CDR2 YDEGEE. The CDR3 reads CASSFGRTYEQYS. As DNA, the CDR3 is TGTGCCAGCAGCTTCGGGCGGACCTACGAGCAGTACTCC.

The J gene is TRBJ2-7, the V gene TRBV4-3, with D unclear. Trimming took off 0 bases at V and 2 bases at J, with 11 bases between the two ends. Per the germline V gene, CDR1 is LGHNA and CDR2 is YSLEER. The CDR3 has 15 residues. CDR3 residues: CASSQDVNSPYEQYF. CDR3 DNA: TGCGCCAGCAGCCAAGATGTGAACAGCCCCTACGAGCAGTACTTC.

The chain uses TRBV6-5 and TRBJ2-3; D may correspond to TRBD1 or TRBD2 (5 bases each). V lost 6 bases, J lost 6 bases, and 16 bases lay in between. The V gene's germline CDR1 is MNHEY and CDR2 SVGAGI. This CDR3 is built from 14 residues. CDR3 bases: TGTGCCAGCAGGAGGGACCTCTGGGAGGATACGCAGTATTTT. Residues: CASRRDLWEDTQYF.

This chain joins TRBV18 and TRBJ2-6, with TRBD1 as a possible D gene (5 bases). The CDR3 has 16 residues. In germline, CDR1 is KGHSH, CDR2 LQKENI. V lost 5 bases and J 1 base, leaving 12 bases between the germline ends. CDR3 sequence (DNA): TGTGCCAGCTCAATGACAGTCCCTTCTGGGGCCAACGTCCTGACTTTC. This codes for CASSMTVPSGANVLTF.

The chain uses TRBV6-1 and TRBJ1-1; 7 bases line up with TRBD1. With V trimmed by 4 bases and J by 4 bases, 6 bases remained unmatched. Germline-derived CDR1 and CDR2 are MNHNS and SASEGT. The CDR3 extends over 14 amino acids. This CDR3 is CASSGRGQGTEAFF. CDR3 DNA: TGTGCCAGCAGTGGGAGGGGGCAAGGCACTGAAGCTTTCTTT.

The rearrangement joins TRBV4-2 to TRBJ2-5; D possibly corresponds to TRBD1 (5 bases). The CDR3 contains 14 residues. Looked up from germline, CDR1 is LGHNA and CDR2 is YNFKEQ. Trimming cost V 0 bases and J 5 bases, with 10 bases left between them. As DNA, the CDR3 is TGTGCCAGCAGCCAAGACCTTTCAGGGGAGACCCAGTACTTC. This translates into CASSQDLSGETQYF.

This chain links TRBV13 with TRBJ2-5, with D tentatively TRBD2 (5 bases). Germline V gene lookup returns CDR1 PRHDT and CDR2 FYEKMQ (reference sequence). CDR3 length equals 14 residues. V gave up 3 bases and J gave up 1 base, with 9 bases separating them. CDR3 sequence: CASSLEASQETQYF. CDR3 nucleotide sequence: TGTGCCAGCAGCTTGGAGGCCAGCCAAGAGACCCAGTACTTC. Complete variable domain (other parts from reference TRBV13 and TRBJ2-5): AAGVIQSPRHLIKEKRETATLKCYPIPRHDTVYWYQQGPGQDPQFLISFYEKMQSDKGSIPDRFSAQQFSDYHSELNMSSLELGDSALYFCASSLEASQETQYFGPGTRLLVL.

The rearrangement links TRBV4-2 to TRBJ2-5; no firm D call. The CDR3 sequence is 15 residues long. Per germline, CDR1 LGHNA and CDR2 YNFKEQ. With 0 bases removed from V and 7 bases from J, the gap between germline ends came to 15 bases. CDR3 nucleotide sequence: TGTGCCAGCAGCCAAGATGTCCTAATGAGTTGGACCCAGTACTTC. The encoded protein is CASSQDVLMSWTQYF.

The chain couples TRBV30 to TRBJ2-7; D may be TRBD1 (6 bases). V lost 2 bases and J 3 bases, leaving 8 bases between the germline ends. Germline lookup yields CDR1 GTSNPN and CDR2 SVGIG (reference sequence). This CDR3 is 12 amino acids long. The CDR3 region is CAWSPQGYEQYF. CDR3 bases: TGTGCCTGGAGTCCACAGGGCTACGAGCAGTACTTC.

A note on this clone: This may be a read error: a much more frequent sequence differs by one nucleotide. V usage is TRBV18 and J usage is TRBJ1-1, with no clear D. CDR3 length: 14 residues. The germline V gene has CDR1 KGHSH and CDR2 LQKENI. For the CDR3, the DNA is TGTGCCAGCTCACCAAACGCGGTGAACACTGAAGCTTCCTTT. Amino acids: CASSPNAVNTEASF.

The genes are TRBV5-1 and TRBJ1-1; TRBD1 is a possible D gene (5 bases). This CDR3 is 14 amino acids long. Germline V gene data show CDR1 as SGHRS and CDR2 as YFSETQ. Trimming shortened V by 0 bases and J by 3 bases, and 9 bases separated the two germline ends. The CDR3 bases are TGCGCCAGCAGCTTGGATGGGGGGTACACTGAAGCTTTCTTT. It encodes CASSLDGGYTEAFF.

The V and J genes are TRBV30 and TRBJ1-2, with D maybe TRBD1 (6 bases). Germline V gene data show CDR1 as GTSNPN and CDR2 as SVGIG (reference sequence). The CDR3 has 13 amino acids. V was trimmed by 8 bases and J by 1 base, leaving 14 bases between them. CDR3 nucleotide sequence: TGTGCCGGATACCAGGGGCATAACTATGGCTACACCTTC. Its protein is CAGYQGHNYGYTF.